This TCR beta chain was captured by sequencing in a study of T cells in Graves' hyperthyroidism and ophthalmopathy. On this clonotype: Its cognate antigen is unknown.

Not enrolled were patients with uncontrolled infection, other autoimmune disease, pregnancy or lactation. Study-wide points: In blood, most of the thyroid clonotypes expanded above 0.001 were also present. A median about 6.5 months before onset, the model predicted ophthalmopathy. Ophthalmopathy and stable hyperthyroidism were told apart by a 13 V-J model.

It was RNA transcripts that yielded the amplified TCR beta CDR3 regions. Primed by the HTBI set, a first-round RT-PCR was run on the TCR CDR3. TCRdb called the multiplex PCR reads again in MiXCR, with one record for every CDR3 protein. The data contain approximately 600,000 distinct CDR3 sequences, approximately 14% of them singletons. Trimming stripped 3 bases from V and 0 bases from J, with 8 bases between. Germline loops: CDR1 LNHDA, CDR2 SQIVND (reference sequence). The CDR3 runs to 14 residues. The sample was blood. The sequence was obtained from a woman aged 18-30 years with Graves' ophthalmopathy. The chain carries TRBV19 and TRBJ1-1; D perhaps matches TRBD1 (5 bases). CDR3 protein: CASSMVGVNTEAFF. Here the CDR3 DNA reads TGTGCCAGTAGTATGGTGGGGGTGAACACTGAAGCTTTCTTT.